This TCR beta chain was sequenced during a study of T cells in women clearing cervical HPV infection. Study summary: Blood came at first lesion visit for cases, post-clearance for controls.

Generated by immunoSEQ multiplex PCR, the TCRdb table keeps only in-frame clones and is missing some. The listing contains around 30,000 clones. Points on this clone: The read ends 3 residues shy of where the CDR3 ends; the end is completed using the germline J gene. Additional DNA sequences in this sample encode the identical CDR3.

Germline V gene lookup returns CDR1 SGHDN and CDR2 FVKESK. The CDR3 sequence is 13 residues long. The TCR was taken from a woman between 18 and 70 years old with a cervical HPV16 infection that either progressed to CIN3+ or cleared (not recorded which). The specimen sequenced was blood buffy coat. V and J are TRBV14 and TRBJ1-1; weak D call: TRBD1 (5 bases). This chain's CDR3 is CASSPTVAGGAFF. The DNA read from the CDR3 is TGTGCCAGCAGCCCGACAGTGGCAGGTGGA.